The 22 T cell receptor beta chains reported below all come from one sample, sequenced in a study of blood T cell repertoires in COVID-19. Data came from immunoSEQ multiplex PCR; TCRdb stores just in-frame clones and leaves some out. The sample holds some 140,000 clones, around 78% seen once. The sample comprised peripheral blood. Receptors originate from a man older than 75 with acute or convalescent COVID-19.

The rearrangement joins TRBV11-3 to TRBJ2-4; maybe TRBD1 (7 bases). This CDR3 contains 18 residues. CDR1 and CDR2 (germline): SGHNT, YENEEA. V was trimmed by 5 bases and J by 0 bases, leaving 20 bases between them. Here the CDR3 reads CASSPTRGTERAKNIQYF. The DNA of the CDR3 is TGTGCCAGCAGCCCAACCCGCGGGACAGAAAGAGCCAAAAACATTCAGTACTTC. The variable domain in full, with the rest retrieved from reference TRBV11-3 and TRBJ2-4, is EAGVVQSPRYKIIEKKQPVAFWCNPISGHNTLYWYLQNLGQGPELLIRYENEEAVDDSQLPKDRFSAERLKGVDSTLKIQPAELGDSAVYLCASSPTRGTERAKNIQYFGAGTRLSVL.

The chain combines TRBV7-2 with TRBJ2-1, with 8 bases aligning to TRBD1. The CDR3 covers 13 residues. Germline V gene data show CDR1 as SGHTA and CDR2 as FQGNSA. V lost 7 bases, J lost 8 bases, and 7 bases stayed unmatched. The DNA for the CDR3 is TGTGCCAGCAACCAGGGGGCTTGGTATGAGCAGTTCTTC. Protein: CASNQGAWYEQFF.

The V gene is TRBV5-1, the J gene TRBJ1-6, with 7 bases identical to TRBD1. Germline CDR1 SGHRS, CDR2 YFSETQ. The V segment lost 0 bases and the J segment 8 bases; nucleotides outside the gene matches: 5. This CDR3 has 15 amino acids. CDR3 amino acids: CASSLAGTEDSPLHF. CDR3 nucleotide sequence: TGCGCCAGCAGCTTGGCCGGGACAGAGGATTCACCCCTCCACTTT.

J is TRBJ1-2 and V is TRBV19; possible D gene TRBD1, 6 bases. This CDR3 comprises 13 residues. The germline gives CDR1 LNHDA, CDR2 SQIVND (reference sequence). Trimming removed 7 bases from V and 6 bases from J, with 15 bases in between. The CDR3 nucleotides are TGTGCCAGTAACCTCGGGACAAAAGATGGCTACACCTTC. Its translation: CASNLGTKDGYTF.

This chain joins TRBV6-5 and TRBJ1-1; TRBD1 aligns across 8 bases. Germline V gene sequence: CDR1 MNHEY, CDR2 SVGAGI. The CDR3 is 16 residues long. The J segment lost 6 bases and the V segment lost 1 base, leaving 10 bases of the junction unmatched. This CDR3 is CASSYLTGQGKSEAFF. In DNA form, the CDR3 reads TGTGCCAGCAGTTACTTAACCGGACAGGGTAAATCTGAAGCTTTCTTT.

The chain is built from TRBV6-2 or TRBV6-3 and TRBJ2-4, with a possible D match to TRBD2 (7 bases). Looked up from germline, CDR1 is MNHEY and CDR2 is SVGEGT. The CDR3 totals 15 residues. The ends were cut back, 0 bases at V and 8 bases at J, with 14 bases in the middle. The CDR3, as DNA: TGTGCCAGCAGTTACTCTAGGGGGGGCGTCGACATTCAGTACTTC. The encoded protein is CASSYSRGGVDIQYF.

V gene TRBV11-3 combines with J gene TRBJ1-2; 9 nucleotides line up with TRBD1. Trimming removed 5 bases from V and 6 bases from J; junction bases left unmatched: 4. The V gene's germline CDR1 is SGHNT and CDR2 YENEEA. The CDR3 is 13 amino acids. CDR3 protein: CASSPTGGNGYTF. CDR3 nucleotide sequence: TGTGCCAGCAGCCCGACAGGGGGGAATGGCTACACCTTC.

The J gene is TRBJ1-4, the V gene TRBV19, with TRBD1 matching 8 bases. CDR1 and CDR2 (germline): LNHDA, SQIVND (reference sequence). There are 16 residues in the CDR3. After removal of 7 bases from V and 8 bases from J, the junction contained 15 bases not matched to a gene. This CDR3 is CASTSAFGTGTEKLFF. The CDR3 DNA reads as TGTGCCAGTACCAGCGCATTCGGGACAGGCACAGAAAAACTGTTTTTT. The variable domain in full, with the rest retrieved from reference TRBV19 and TRBJ1-4, is DGGITQSPKYLFRKEGQNVTLSCEQNLNHDAMYWYRQDPGQGLRLIYYSQIVNDFQKGDIAEGYSVSREKKESFPLTVTSAQKNPTAFYLCASTSAFGTGTEKLFFGSGTQLSVL.

The chain combines TRBV15 with TRBJ2-7, with a possible D match to TRBD1 (5 bases). The germline gives CDR1 LNHNV, CDR2 YYDKDF (reference sequence). V shed 11 bases and J shed 0 bases, with 11 bases lying between them. The CDR3 length is 12 residues. CDR3 region: CAGHASSYEQYV. The CDR3 DNA sequence: TGTGCCGGACACGCCTCCTCCTACGAGCAGTACGTC.

The genes are TRBV10-3 and TRBJ2-3, with 14 bases matching TRBD2. Trimming at V came to 6 bases and at J to 6 bases, leaving 8 bases not matched to a gene. Germline-derived CDR1 and CDR2 are ENHRY and SYGVKD. The CDR3 runs 16 residues. The CDR3 DNA reads as TGTGCCATCAGAGGGACTAGCGGGGGCCGATTGGATACGCAGTATTTT. Translating gives CAIRGTSGGRLDTQYF.

V gene TRBV6-2 or TRBV6-3 combines with J gene TRBJ1-5; D unresolved. V dropped 5 bases and J dropped 9 bases, with 20 bases sitting between them. The CDR3 is made up of 15 amino acids. CDR1 MNHEY and CDR2 SVGEGT come from the germline V gene. CDR3 region: CASSERGPEMGPQHF. The CDR3 bases are TGTGCCAGCAGTGAGCGCGGGCCGGAGATGGGGCCCCAGCATTTT.

This chain uses TRBV4-1 with TRBJ2-7, with no clear D. CDR3 length: 14 amino acids. V was clipped by 4 bases and J by 4 bases, with 14 bases between them. In germline, CDR1 is MGHRA, CDR2 YSYEKL. The CDR3 sequence is CASSPMTRSYEQYF. The CDR3 DNA reads as TGCGCCAGCAGCCCGATGACACGTTCGTACGAGCAGTACTTC.

The rearrangement links TRBV10-3 to TRBJ2-7, with 10 bases fitting TRBD1. CDR3 size: 14 residues. The V segment lost 10 bases and the J segment 5 bases; nucleotides outside the gene matches: 11. CDR1 is ENHRY, CDR2 SYGVKD, per germline. This CDR3 reads CATLGQGVAHEQYV. The CDR3 bases are TGTGCCACTTTAGGACAGGGGGTTGCCCACGAGCAGTACGTC.

The CDR3 coding sequence is TGTGCCATTCTTGGAAGGGGGACCTATAATTCACCCCTCCACTTT. It translates to CAILGRGTYNSPLHF. The chain links TRBV7-9 to TRBJ1-6, with D possibly TRBD1 on 6 matching bases. Trimming pared 10 bases from V and 2 bases from J, leaving 15 bases between. Germline CDR1 SEHNR, CDR2 FQNEAQ (reference sequence). The CDR3 spans 15 residues.

The chain links TRBV11-2 to TRBJ1-2, with TRBD1 matching 10 bases. CDR1 is SGHAT, CDR2 FQNNGV, per germline. The trim removed 5 bases at V and 4 bases at J, leaving 13 bases unmatched. The CDR3 extends over 17 amino acids. This chain's CDR3 is CASSPVHDRGRRYGYTF. As DNA, the CDR3 is TGTGCCAGCAGCCCCGTCCACGACAGGGGGCGACGCTATGGCTACACCTTC.

The rearrangement uses TRBV2 and TRBJ2-2, with a weak D call TRBD1 (5 bases). V dropped 5 bases and J dropped 7 bases, with 14 bases sitting between them. Germline V gene data show CDR1 as SNHLY and CDR2 as FYNNEI. The CDR3 covers 14 residues. CDR3 nucleotide sequence: TGTGCCAGCAGTAAAGGGGCAGGTAACGGGGAGCTGTTTTTT. Amino acid sequence: CASSKGAGNGELFF. The full variable domain, in which reference TRBV2 and TRBJ2-2 provide the parts outside the CDR3, is EPEVTQTPSHQVTQMGQEVILRCVPISNHLYFYWYRQILGQKVEFLVSFYNNEISEKSEIFDDQFSVERPDGSNFTLKIRSTKLEDSAMYFCASSKGAGNGELFFGEGSRLTVL.

The chain carries TRBV23-1 and TRBJ1-2; 7 nucleotides agree with TRBD1. TRBV23-1 belongs to the ORF category, with a function that is uncertain. V was clipped by 2 bases and J by 8 bases; unmatched bases: 26. The CDR3 totals 20 residues. In DNA form, the CDR3 reads TGCGCCAGCAGTCAAATCGTCCTGACAGGGCCCCCACATGGGCAAGGGGGCTACACCTTC. Amino acid sequence: CASSQIVLTGPPHGQGGYTF.

This clone was counted a single time. The chain combines TRBV30 with TRBJ2-1; perhaps TRBD1 as D (6 bases). CDR1 is GTSNPN and CDR2 is SVGIG in the germline V gene (reference sequence). The CDR3 covers 12 residues. V was shortened by 5 bases and J by 9 bases, with 14 bases between the two germline ends. CDR3 bases: TGTGCCTGGGGGATGGGGGCGGGTGAGCAGTTCTTC. It yields the protein CAWGMGAGEQFF.

The chain uses TRBV7-2 and TRBJ2-5; 13 bases are a match to TRBD2. The CDR3 runs 17 residues. V shed 4 bases and J 7 bases; nucleotides not matched to a gene: 12. The germline gives CDR1 SGHTA, CDR2 FQGNSA. CDR3 sequence reads: CASSSRLAGGTRVTQYF. As DNA, the CDR3 is TGTGCCAGCAGCTCTCGACTAGCGGGGGGCACGCGGGTGACCCAGTACTTC. Full variable domain (missing parts from reference TRBV7-2 and TRBJ2-5): GAGVSQSPSNKVTEKGKDVELRCDPISGHTALYWYRQSLGQGLEFLIYFQGNSAPDKSGLPSDRFSAERTGGSVSTLTIQRTQQEDSAVYLCASSSRLAGGTRVTQYFGPGTRLLVL.

V gene TRBV18 combines with J gene TRBJ2-7; D might be TRBD1 (5 bases). The V and J ends lost 6 bases and 1 base respectively, with 10 bases between them. CDR1 and CDR2 (germline): KGHSH, LQKENI. This CDR3 spans 13 amino acids. The CDR3 DNA reads as TGTGCCAGCTCGCAGGGCGGTTCCTACGAGCAGTACTTC. Protein: CASSQGGSYEQYF.

This chain links TRBV7-3 with TRBJ2-5; 7 nucleotides align to TRBD1. Germline CDR1 reads SGHTA; CDR2 reads FQGTGA. The CDR3 runs to 16 residues. Trimming at V came to 5 bases and at J to 2 bases, leaving 11 bases not matched to a gene. The DNA for the CDR3 is TGTGCCAGCAGCCCTATATCCGGGACAGAGCAAGAGACCCAGTACTTC. Translation: CASSPISGTEQETQYF.

The V and J genes are TRBV4-1 and TRBJ1-5; D is ambiguous. Germline CDR1 MGHRA, CDR2 YSYEKL. V was clipped by 0 bases and J by 4 bases, with 7 bases between them. This CDR3 spans 14 amino acids. The CDR3 nucleotides are TGCGCCAGCAGCCAAGATACGGTGAATCAGCCCCAGCATTTT. Encoded protein: CASSQDTVNQPQHF.